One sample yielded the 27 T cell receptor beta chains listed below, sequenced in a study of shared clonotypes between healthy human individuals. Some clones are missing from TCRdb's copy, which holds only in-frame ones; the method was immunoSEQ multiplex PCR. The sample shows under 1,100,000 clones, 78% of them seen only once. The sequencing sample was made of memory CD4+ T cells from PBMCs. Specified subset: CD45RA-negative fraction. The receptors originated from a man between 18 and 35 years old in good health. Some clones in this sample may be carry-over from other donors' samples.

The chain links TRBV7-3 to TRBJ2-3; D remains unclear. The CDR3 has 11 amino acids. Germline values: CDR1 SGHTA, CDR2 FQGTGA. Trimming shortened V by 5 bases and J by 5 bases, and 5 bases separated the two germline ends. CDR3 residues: CASSARDTQYF. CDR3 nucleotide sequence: TGTGCCAGCAGCGCCAGAGATACGCAGTATTTT.

The CDR3 DNA sequence: TGTGCCAGCAGCTTAGTAGGTCGGCAGATGAACACTGAAGCTTTCTTT. This codes for CASSLVGRQMNTEAFF. The chain uses TRBV7-2 and TRBJ1-1; D not certain. Trimming removed 1 base at V and 0 bases at J, with 12 bases between. This CDR3 is built from 16 residues. CDR1 is SGHTA, CDR2 FQGNSA, per germline. Variable domain in full (rest from reference TRBV7-2 and TRBJ1-1): GAGVSQSPSNKVTEKGKDVELRCDPISGHTALYWYRQSLGQGLEFLIYFQGNSAPDKSGLPSDRFSAERTGGSVSTLTIQRTQQEDSAVYLCASSLVGRQMNTEAFFGQGTRLTVV.

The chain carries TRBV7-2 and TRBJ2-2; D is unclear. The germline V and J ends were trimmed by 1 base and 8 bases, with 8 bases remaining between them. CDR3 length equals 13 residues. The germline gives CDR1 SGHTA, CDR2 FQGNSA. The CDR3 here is CASSLEPPGELFF. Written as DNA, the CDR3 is TGTGCCAGCAGCTTAGAGCCCCCGGGGGAGCTGTTTTTT.

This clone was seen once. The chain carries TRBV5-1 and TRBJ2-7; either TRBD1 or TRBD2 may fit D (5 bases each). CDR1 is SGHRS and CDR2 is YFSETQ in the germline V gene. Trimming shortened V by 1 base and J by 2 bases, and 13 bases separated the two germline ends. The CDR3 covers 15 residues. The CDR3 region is CASSLSTGTAYEQYF. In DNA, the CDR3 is TGCGCCAGCAGCTTGTCCACCGGGACCGCCTACGAGCAGTACTTC. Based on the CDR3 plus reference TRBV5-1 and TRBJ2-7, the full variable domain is KAGVTQTPRYLIKTRGQQVTLSCSPISGHRSVSWYQQTPGQGLQFLFEYFSETQRNKGNFPGRFSGRQFSNSRSEMNVSTLELGDSALYLCASSLSTGTAYEQYFGPGTRLTVT.

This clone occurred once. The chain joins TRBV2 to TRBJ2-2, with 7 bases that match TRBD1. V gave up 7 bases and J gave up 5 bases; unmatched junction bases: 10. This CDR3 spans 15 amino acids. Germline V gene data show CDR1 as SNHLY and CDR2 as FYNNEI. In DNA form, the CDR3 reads TGTGCCAGCACCCGGGAAGGGGGCGGGACCGGGGAGCTGTTTTTT. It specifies CASTREGGGTGELFF.

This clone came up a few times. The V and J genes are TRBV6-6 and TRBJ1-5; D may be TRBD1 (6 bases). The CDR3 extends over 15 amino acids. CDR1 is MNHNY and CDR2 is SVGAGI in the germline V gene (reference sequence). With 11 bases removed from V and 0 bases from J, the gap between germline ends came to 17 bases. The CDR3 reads CAAGSGDISNQPQHF. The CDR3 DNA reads TGTGCCGCCGGATCTGGGGACATTAGCAATCAGCCCCAGCATTTT.

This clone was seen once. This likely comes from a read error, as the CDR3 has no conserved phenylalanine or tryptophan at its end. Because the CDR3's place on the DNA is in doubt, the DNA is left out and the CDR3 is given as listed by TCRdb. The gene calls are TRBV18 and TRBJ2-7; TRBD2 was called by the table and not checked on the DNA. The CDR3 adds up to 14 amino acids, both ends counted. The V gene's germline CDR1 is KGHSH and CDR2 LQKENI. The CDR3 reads CASSLGTSSYERYS.

The CDR3 DNA reads as TGTGCCAGCAGGGTCCCGGGACGGAGGAACACTGAAGCTTTCTTT. Amino acid sequence: CASRVPGRRNTEAFF. This chain connects TRBV11-2 to TRBJ1-1, with D tentatively TRBD1 (5 bases). From germline, CDR1 is SGHAT and CDR2 FQNNGV. This CDR3 spans 15 amino acids. V lost 6 bases, J lost 1 base, and 15 bases lay in between.

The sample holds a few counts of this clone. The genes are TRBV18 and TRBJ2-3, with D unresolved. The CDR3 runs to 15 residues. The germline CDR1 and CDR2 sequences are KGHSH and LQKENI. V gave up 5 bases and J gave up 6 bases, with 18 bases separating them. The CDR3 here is CASSEYHSLQDTQYF. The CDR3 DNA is TGTGCCAGCTCAGAGTATCACAGTTTACAGGATACGCAGTATTTT.

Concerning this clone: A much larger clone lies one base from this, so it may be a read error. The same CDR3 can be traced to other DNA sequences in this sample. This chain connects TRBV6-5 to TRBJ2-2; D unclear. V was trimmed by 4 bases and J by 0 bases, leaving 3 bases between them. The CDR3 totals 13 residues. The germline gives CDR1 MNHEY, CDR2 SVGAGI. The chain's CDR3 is CASSSSNTGELFF. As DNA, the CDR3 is TGTGCCAGCAGTTCCTCGAACACCGGGGAGCTGTTTTTT.

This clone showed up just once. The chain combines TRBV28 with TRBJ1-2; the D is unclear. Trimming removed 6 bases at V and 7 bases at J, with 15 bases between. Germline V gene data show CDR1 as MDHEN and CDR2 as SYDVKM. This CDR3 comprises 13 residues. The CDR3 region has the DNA TGTGCCAGCAGGACGCCCGGACTAAGTGGCTACACCTTC. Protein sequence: CASRTPGLSGYTF.

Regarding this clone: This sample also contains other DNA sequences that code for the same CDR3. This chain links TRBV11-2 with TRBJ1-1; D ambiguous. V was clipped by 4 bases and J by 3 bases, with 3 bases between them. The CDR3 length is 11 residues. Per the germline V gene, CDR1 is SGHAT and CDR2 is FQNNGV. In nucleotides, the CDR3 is TGTGCCAGCAGCTCCTACACTGAAGCTTTCTTT. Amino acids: CASSSYTEAFF.

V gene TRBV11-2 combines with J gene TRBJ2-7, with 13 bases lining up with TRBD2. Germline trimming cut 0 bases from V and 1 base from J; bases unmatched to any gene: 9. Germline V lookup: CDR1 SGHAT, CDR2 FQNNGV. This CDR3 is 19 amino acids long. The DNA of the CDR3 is TGTGCCAGCAGCTTAGATCGGGGACTAGCGGGGAGCAATTCCTACGAGCAGTACTTC. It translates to CASSLDRGLAGSNSYEQYF.

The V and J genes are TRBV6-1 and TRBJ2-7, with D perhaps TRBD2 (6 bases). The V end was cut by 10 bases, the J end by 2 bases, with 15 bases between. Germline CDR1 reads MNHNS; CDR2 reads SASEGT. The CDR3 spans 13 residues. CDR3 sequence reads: CATLALQTYEQYF. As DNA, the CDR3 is TGTGCCACCCTAGCGCTCCAAACCTACGAGCAGTACTTC.

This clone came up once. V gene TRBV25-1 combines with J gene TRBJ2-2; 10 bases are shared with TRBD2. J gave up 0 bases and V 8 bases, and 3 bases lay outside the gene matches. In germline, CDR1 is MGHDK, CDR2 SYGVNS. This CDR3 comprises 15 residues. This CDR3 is CASQTSGSNTGELFF. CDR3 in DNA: TGTGCCAGCCAGACTAGCGGGTCGAACACCGGGGAGCTGTTTTTT.

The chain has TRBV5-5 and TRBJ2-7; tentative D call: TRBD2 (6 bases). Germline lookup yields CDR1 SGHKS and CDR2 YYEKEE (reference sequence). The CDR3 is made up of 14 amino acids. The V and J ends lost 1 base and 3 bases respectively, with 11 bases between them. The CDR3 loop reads CASSLSWTNYEQYF. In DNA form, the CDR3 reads TGTGCCAGCAGCTTGTCTTGGACTAACTACGAGCAGTACTTC.

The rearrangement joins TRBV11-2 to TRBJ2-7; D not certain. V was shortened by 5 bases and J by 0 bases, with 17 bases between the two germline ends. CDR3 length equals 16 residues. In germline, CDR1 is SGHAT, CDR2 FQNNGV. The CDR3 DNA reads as TGTGCCAGCAGCCCTTCTAGGGCGCAGCCCTCCTACGAGCAGTACTTC. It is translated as CASSPSRAQPSYEQYF.

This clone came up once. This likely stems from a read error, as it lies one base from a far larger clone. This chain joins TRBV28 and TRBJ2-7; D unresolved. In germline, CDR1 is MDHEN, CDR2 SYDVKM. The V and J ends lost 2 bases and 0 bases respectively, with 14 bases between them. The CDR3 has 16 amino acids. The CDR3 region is CASSLLGDFLSYEQYF. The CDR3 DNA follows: TGTGCCAGCAGTTTACTCGGAGATTTCCTCTCCTACGAGCAGTACTTC.

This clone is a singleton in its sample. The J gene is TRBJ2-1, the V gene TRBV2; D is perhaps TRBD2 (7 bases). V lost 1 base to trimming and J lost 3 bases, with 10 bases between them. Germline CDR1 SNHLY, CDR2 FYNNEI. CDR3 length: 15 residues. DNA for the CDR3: TGTGCCAGCAGTGAAGAGGGGGGGAGCTACAATGAGCAGTTCTTC. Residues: CASSEEGGSYNEQFF.

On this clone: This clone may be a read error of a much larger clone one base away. The CDR3 nucleotides are TGCGCCAGCAGCTCCCGGGCCGGGGCTCCAGGAAACACCATATATTTT. Its translation: CASSSRAGAPGNTIYF. The chain couples TRBV5-1 to TRBJ1-3, with D perhaps matching TRBD1 (5 bases). The CDR3 runs 16 residues. The V end was cut by 3 bases, the J end by 4 bases, with 17 bases between. Germline CDR1 SGHRS, CDR2 YFSETQ.

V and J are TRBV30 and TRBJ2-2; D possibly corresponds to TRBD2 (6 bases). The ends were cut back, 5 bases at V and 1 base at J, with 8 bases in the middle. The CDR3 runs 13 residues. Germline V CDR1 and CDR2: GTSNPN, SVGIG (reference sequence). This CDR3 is CAWAGMNTGELFF. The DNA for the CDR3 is TGTGCCTGGGCGGGGATGAACACCGGGGAGCTGTTTTTT. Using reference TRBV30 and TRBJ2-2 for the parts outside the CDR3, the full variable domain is SQTIHQWPATLVQPVGSPLSLECTVEGTSNPNLYWYRQAAGRGLQLLFYSVGIGQISSEVPQNLSASRPQDRQFILSSKKLLLSDSGFYLCAWAGMNTGELFFGEGSRLTVL.

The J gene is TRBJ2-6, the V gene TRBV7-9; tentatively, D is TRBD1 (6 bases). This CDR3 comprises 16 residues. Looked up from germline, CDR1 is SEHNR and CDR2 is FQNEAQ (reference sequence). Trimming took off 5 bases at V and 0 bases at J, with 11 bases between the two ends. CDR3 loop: CASSRRDISGANVLTF. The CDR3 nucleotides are TGTGCCAGCAGCCGCAGGGACATCTCTGGGGCCAACGTCCTGACTTTC.

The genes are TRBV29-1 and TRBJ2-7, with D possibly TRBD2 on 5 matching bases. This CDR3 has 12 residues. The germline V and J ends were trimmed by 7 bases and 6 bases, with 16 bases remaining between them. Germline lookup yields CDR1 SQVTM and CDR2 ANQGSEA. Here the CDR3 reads CSAGSYPTEQYF. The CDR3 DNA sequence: TGCAGCGCGGGGAGTTACCCCACCGAGCAGTACTTC.

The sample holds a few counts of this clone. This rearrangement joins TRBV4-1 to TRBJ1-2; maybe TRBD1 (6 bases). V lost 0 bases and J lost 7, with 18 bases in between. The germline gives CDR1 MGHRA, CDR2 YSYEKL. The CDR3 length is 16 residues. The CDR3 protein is CASSQDQGFLSLGYTF. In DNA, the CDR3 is TGCGCCAGCAGCCAAGATCAGGGGTTTCTCTCCCTTGGCTACACCTTC.

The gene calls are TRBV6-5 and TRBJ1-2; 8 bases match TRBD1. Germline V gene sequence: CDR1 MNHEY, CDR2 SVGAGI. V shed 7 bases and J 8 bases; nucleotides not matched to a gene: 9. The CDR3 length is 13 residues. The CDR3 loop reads CASTPGQGRGYTF. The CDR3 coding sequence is TGTGCCAGCACCCCAGGACAGGGCCGCGGCTACACCTTC.

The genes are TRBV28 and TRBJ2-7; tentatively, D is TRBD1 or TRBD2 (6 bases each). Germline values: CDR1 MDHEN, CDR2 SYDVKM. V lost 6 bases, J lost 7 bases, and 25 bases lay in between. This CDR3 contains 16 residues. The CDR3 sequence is CASSPFSGRGLREQYF. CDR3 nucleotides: TGTGCCAGCAGCCCCTTTTCTGGCAGGGGACTGAGGGAGCAGTACTTC.

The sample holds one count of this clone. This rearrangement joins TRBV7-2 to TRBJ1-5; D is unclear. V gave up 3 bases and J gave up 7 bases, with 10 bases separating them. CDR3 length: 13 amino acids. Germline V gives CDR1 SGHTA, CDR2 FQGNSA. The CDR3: CASSFDGLQPQHF. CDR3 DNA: TGTGCCAGCAGCTTCGATGGGCTCCAGCCCCAGCATTTT.